This TCR beta chain was identified in a study of T cell responses to AZD1222 COVID-19 vaccine. Broader study findings: Most donors were white British, females outnumbered males, and clonal diversity was possibly underestimated. Repertoire samples came only from after the peak T cell response.

From germline, CDR1 is LGHNT and CDR2 FRNRAP. The CDR3 has 13 amino acids. Trimming pared 4 bases from V and 4 bases from J, leaving 11 bases between. Sequencing used immunoSEQ multiplex PCR; TCRdb keeps in-frame clones, though not all of them. The data contain roughly 140,000 clones, 90% of them singletons. Notes on this clone: Its antigen is as yet unknown.

The chain recombines TRBV12-5 with TRBJ2-7; a weak D match, TRBD1 (5 bases). This clonotype was obtained from an adult in good health. The sequences come from peripheral blood, collected on day 0 of AZD1222 vaccination. The CDR3 DNA sequence: TGTGCTAGTGGTTCGTCGACAGATTACGAGCAGTACTTC. It is translated as CASGSSTDYEQYF.